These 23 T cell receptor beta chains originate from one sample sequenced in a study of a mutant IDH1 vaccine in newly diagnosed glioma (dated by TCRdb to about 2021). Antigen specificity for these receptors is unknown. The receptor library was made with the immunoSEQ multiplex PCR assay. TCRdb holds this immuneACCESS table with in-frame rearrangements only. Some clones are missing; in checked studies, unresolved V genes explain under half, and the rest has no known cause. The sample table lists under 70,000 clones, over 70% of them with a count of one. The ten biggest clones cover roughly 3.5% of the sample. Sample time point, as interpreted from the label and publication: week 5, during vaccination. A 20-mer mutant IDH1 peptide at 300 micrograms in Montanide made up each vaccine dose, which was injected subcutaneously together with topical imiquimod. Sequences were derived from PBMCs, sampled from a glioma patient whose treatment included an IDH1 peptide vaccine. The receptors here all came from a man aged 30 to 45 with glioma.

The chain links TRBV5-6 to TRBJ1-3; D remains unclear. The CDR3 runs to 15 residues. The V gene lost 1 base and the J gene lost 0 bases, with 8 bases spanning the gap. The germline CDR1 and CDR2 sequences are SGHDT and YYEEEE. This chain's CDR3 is CASSLFGSSGNTIYF. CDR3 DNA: TGTGCCAGCAGCTTGTTCGGCAGCTCTGGAAACACCATATATTTT.

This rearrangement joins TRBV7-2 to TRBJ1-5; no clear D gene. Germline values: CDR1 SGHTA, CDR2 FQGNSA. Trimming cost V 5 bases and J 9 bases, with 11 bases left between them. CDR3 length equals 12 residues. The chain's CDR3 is CASSNPRVPQHF. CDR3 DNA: TGTGCCAGCAGCAACCCTCGGGTGCCCCAGCATTTT. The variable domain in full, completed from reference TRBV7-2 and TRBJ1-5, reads GAGVSQSPSNKVTEKGKDVELRCDPISGHTALYWYRQSLGQGLEFLIYFQGNSAPDKSGLPSDRFSAERTGGSVSTLTIQRTQQEDSAVYLCASSNPRVPQHFGDGTRLSIL.

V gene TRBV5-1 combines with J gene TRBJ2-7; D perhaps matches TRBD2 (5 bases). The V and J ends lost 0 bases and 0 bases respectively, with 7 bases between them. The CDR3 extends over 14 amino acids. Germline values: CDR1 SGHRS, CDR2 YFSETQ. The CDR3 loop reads CASSLGGSSYEQYF. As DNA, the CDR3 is TGCGCCAGCAGCTTGGGAGGGAGCTCCTACGAGCAGTACTTC.

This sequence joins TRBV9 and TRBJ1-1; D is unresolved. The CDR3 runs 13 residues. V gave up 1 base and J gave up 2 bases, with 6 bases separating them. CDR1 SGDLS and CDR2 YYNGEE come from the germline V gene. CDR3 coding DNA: TGTGCCAGCAGCGTATGGGGTAACACTGAAGCTTTCTTT. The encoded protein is CASSVWGNTEAFF.

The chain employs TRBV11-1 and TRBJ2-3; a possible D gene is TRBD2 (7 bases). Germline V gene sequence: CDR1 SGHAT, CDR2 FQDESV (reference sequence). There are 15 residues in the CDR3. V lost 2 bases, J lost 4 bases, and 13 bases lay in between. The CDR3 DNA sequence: TGTGCCAGCAGCTTACCCAGGGGAGGGCCAGATACGCAGTATTTT. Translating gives CASSLPRGGPDTQYF.

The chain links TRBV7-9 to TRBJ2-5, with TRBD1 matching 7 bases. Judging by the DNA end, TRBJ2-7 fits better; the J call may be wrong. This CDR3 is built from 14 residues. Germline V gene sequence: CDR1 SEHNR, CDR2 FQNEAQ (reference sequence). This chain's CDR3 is CASSLTGAVYEQYF. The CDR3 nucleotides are TGTGCCAGCAGCTTAACAGGGGCGGTCTACGAGCAGTACTTC.

CDR3 protein: CASSVGRMSGGLQETQYF. CDR3 nucleotide sequence: TGTGCCAGCAGTGTGGGCAGGATGTCCGGGGGTCTACAAGAGACCCAGTACTTC. This rearrangement joins TRBV2 to TRBJ2-5; D may be TRBD2 (6 bases). CDR3 length: 18 residues. Between the trimmed V and J ends, which lost 4 bases and 2 bases, there was a span of 23 bases. Germline-derived CDR1 and CDR2 are SNHLY and FYNNEI.

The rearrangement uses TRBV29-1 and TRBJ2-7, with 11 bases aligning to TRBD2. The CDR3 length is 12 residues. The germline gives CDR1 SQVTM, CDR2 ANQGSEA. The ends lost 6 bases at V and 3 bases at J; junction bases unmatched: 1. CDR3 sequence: CSVGLADYEQYF. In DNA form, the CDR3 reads TGCAGCGTGGGACTAGCGGACTACGAGCAGTACTTC.

The CDR3 spells CASSLQGRGNTEAFF. The CDR3 nucleotides read TGTGCCAGCAGCTTGCAGGGGCGAGGGAACACTGAAGCTTTCTTT. The rearrangement joins TRBV5-6 to TRBJ1-1; D is possibly TRBD1 (6 bases). Germline CDR1 and CDR2: SGHDT and YYEEEE. V lost 1 base and J 1 base, leaving 11 bases between the germline ends. This CDR3 spans 15 amino acids.

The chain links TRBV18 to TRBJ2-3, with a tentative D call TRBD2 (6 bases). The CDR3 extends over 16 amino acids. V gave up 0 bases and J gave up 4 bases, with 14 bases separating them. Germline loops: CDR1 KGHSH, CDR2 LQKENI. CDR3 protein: CASSPPTLAVSDTQYF. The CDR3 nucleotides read TGTGCCAGCTCACCACCGACACTAGCTGTGTCAGATACGCAGTATTTT.

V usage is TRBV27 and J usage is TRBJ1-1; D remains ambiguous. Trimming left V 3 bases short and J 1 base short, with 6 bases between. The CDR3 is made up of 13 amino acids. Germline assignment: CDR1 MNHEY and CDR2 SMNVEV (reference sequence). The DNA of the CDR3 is TGTGCCAGCAGTTTCTGGGAGAACACTGAAGCTTTCTTT. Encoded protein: CASSFWENTEAFF.

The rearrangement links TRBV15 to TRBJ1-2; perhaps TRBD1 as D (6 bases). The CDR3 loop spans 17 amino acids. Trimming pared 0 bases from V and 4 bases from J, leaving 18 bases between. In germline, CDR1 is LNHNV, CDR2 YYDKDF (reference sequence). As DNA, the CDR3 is TGTGCCACCAGCAGAGATAGAGGGGGAACTAGGGTCTATGGCTACACCTTC. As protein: CATSRDRGGTRVYGYTF.

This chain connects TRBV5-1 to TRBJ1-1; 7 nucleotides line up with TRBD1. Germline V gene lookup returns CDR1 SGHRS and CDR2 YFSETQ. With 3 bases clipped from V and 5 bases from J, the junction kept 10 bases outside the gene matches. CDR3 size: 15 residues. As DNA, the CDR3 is TGCGCCAGCAGCTCCTACAGGGGAGCGGGAACTGAAGCTTTCTTT. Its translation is CASSSYRGAGTEAFF. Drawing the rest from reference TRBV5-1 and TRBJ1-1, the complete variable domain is KAGVTQTPRYLIKTRGQQVTLSCSPISGHRSVSWYQQTPGQGLQFLFEYFSETQRNKGNFPGRFSGRQFSNSRSEMNVSTLELGDSALYLCASSSYRGAGTEAFFGQGTRLTVV.

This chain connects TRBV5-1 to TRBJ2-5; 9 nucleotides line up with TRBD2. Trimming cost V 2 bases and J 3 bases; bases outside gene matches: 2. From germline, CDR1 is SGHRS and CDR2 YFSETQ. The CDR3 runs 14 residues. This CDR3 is CASSFASGKETQYF. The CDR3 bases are TGCGCCAGCAGCTTTGCTAGCGGGAAAGAGACCCAGTACTTC.

CDR3 coding DNA: TGTGCCAGCAGTGGACAGGGGCGCTACTACAATGAGCAGTTCTTC. It translates to CASSGQGRYYNEQFF. This chain uses TRBV6-5 with TRBJ2-1; TRBD1 matches 9 bases. Germline CDR1 reads MNHEY; CDR2 reads SVGAGI. The junction had 5 bases not matched to a gene; V was cut back by 5 bases and J by 3 bases. The CDR3 runs 15 residues.

CDR3 in amino acids: CASSQDVGGGTEAFF. The CDR3 DNA reads as TGTGCCAGCAGCCAAGATGTTGGGGGAGGAACTGAAGCTTTCTTT. The rearrangement joins TRBV4-2 to TRBJ1-1; tentative D call: TRBD1 (5 bases). V was cut by 0 bases and J by 5 bases, with 13 bases left in between. The germline CDR1 and CDR2 sequences are LGHNA and YNFKEQ. The CDR3 has 15 amino acids.

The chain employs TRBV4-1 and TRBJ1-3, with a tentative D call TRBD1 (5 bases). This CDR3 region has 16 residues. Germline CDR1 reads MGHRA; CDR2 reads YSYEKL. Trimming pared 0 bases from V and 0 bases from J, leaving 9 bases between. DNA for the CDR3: TGCGCCAGCAGCCAAGAGGGGGGAAACTCTGGAAACACCATATATTTT. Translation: CASSQEGGNSGNTIYF.

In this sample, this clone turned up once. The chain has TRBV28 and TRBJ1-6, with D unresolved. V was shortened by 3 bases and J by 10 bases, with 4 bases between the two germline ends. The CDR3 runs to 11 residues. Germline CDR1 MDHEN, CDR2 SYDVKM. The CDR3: CASSFNSPLHF. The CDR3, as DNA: TGTGCCAGCAGTTTCAACTCACCCCTCCACTTT.

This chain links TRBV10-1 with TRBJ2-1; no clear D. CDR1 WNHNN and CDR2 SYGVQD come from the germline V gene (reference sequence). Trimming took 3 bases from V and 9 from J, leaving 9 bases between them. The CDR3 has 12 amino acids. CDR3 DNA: TGCGCCAGCAGTGATCCAGCAAGTGAGCAGTTCTTC. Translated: CASSDPASEQFF.

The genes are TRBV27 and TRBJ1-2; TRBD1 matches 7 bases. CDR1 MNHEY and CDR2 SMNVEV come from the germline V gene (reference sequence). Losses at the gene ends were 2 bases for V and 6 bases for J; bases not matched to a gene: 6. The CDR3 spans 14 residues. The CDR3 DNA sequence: TGTGCCAGCAGTTTAGGCCGGGACAGAGATGGCTACACCTTC. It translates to CASSLGRDRDGYTF.

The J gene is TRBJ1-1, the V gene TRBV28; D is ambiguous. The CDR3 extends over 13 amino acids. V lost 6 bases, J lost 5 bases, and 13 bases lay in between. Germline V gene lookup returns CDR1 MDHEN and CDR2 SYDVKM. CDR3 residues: CASSRGLGTEAFF. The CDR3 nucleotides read TGTGCCAGCAGCCGAGGGCTTGGGACTGAAGCTTTCTTT. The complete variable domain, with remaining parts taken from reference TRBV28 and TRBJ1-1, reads DVKVTQSSRYLVKRTGEKVFLECVQDMDHENMFWYRQDPGLGLRLIYFSYDVKMKEKGDIPEGYSVSREKKERFSLILESASTNQTSMYLCASSRGLGTEAFFGQGTRLTVV.

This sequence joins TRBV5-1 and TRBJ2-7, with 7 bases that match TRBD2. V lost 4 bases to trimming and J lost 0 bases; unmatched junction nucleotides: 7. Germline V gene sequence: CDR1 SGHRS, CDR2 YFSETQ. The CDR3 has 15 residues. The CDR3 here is CASSPTPGGSYEQYF. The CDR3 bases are TGCGCCAGCAGCCCCACCCCGGGGGGCTCCTACGAGCAGTACTTC.

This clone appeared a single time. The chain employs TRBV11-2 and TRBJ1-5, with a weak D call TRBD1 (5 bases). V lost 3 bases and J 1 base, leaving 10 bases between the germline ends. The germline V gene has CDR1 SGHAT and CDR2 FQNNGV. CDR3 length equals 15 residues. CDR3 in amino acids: CASSLGTASNQPQHF. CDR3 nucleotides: TGTGCCAGCAGCTTGGGGACGGCGAGCAATCAGCCCCAGCATTTT.